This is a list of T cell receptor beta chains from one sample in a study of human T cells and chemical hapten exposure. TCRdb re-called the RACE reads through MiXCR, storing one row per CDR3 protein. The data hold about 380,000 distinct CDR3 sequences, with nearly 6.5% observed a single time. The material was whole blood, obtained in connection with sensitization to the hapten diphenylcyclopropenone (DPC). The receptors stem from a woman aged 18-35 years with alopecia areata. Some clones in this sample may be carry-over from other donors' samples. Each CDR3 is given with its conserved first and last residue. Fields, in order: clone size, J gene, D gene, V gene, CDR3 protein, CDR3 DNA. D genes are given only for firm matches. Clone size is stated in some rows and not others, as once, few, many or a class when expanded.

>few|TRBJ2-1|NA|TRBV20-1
CSAPRGGRNEQFF
TGCAGTGCACCCAGGGGGGGCCGCAATGAGCAGTTCTTC
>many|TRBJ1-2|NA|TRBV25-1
CASSEYPETGYTF
TGTGCCAGCAGTGAATACCCCGAGACGGGCTACACCTTC
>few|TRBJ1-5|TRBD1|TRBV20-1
CSARELTGRDNQPQHF
TGCAGTGCTAGAGAGTTGACAGGGCGGGACAATCAGCCCCAGCATTTT
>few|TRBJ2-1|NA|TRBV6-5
CASSSHSGGHYNEQFF
TGTGCCAGCAGTTCCCACTCAGGGGGGCACTACAATGAGCAGTTCTTC
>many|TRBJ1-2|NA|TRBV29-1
CSVDRNYGYTF
TGCAGCGTTGACAGGAACTATGGCTACACCTTC
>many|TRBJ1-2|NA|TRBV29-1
CSVEIAAGYGYTF
TGCAGCGTTGAGATCGCGGCGGGCTATGGCTACACCTTC
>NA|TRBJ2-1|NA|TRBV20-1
CSARDPRIDEQFF
TGCAGTGCTAGAGATCCCAGAATTGATGAGCAGTTCTTC
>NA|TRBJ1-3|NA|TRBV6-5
CASSYGGGPRNTIYF
TGTGCCAGCAGTTACGGCGGGGGGCCGAGAAACACCATATATTTT
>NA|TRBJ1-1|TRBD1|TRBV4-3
CASSQATTGGYTEAFF
TGCGCCAGCAGCCAAGCCACGACAGGGGGCTACACTGAAGCTTTCTTT
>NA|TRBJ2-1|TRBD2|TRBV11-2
CASSLSGGASYNEQFF
TGTGCCAGCAGCCTTAGCGGGGGGGCGTCATACAATGAGCAGTTCTTC
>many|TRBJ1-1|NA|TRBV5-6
CASSLVGSQGINTEAFF
TGTGCCAGCAGCTTGGTTGGCTCACAGGGAATTAACACTGAAGCTTTCTTT
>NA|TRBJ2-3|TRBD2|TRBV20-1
CSALQLRGGIDTQYF
TGCAGTGCTCTCCAGTTGCGGGGGGGGATCGATACGCAGTATTTT
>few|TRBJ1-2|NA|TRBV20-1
CSADTGGYGYTF
TGCAGTGCGGACACCGGTGGCTATGGCTACACCTTC
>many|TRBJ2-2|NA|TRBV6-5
CASSYSSSGELFF
TGTGCCAGCAGTTACTCTTCCTCCGGGGAGCTGTTTTTT
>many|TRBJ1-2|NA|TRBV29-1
CSAQHQNYGYTF
TGCAGCGCCCAACATCAGAACTATGGCTACACCTTC
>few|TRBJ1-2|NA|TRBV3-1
CASSQDVDGGNYGYTF
TGTGCCAGCAGCCAAGATGTTGACGGAGGGAATTATGGCTACACCTTC
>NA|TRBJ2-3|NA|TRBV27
CATAEDGDTDTQYF
TGTGCCACCGCCGAGGACGGAGACACAGATACGCAGTATTTT
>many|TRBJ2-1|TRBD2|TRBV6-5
CASSYSLAGDNEQFF
TGTGCCAGCAGTTACTCTCTAGCGGGGGACAATGAGCAGTTCTTC
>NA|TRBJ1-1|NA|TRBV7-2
CASSPDFGAAFF
TGTGCCAGCAGCCCTGACTTTGGAGCAGCTTTCTTT
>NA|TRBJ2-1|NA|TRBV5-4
CASSRGGPAGNEQFF
TGTGCCAGCAGCCGGGGCGGGCCCGCGGGGAATGAGCAGTTCTTC
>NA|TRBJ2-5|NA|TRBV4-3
CASSQEGRWEETQYF
TGCGCCAGCAGCCAAGAGGGGCGGTGGGAAGAGACCCAGTACTTC
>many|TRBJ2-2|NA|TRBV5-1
CASSLTGEATGELFF
TGCGCCAGCAGCTTGACAGGGGAGGCCACCGGGGAGCTGTTTTTT
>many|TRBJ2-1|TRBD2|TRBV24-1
CATSDAAGAGGYNEQFF
TGTGCCACCAGTGATGCCGCAGGGGCGGGGGGGTACAATGAGCAGTTCTTC
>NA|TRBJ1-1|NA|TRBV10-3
CAISEVAGDTEAFF
TGTGCCATCAGTGAAGTCGCAGGGGACACTGAAGCTTTCTTT
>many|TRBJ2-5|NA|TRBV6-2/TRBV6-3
CASSGWFGETQYF
TGTGCCAGCAGTGGTTGGTTTGGGGAGACCCAGTACTTC
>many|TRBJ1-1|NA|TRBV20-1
CSARVLHRASNTEAFF
TGCAGTGCTAGAGTCCTGCACCGGGCTTCGAACACTGAAGCTTTCTTT
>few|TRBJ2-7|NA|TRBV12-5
CASGSEQGSEQYF
TGTGCTAGTGGTTCGGAACAGGGCTCAGAGCAGTACTTC
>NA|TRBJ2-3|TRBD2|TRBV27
CASSYASGVSSTDTQYF
TGTGCCAGCAGTTACGCTAGCGGGGTTTCTAGCACAGATACGCAGTATTTT
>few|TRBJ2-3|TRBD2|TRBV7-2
CASSLALAGGRMAQYF
TGTGCCAGCAGCTTAGCTCTGGCGGGGGGGCGGATGGCGCAGTATTTT
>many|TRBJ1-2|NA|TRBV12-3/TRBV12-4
CASSSPELYGYTF
TGTGCCAGCAGTTCGCCGGAACTTTATGGCTACACCTTC
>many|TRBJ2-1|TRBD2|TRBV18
CASRTSGGTVDEQFF
TGTGCCAGCCGGACTAGCGGGGGGACAGTAGATGAGCAGTTCTTC
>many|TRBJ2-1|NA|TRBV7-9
CASSSGVNEQFF
TGTGCCAGCAGCTCGGGAGTGAATGAGCAGTTCTTC